These 30 T cell receptor beta chains originate from one sample sequenced in a study of cytomegalovirus exposure and HLA in healthy donors. The PCR used 60 Vbeta and 13 Jbeta primers. The assay was immunoSEQ multiplex PCR, and TCRdb's table has in-frame clones only and misses some. This table holds approximately 70,000 clones, around 70% found once. The sample was PBMCs. These receptors all come from a woman aged 45-59 years in good health and CMV-seropositive.

Notes on this clone: One end of the junction does not line up with germline, which may come from a read error. The chain couples TRBV5-1 to TRBJ2-5; 7 nucleotides agree with TRBD1. Germline CDR1 and CDR2: SGHRS and YFSETQ. The CDR3 runs 15 residues. The CDR3 DNA follows: TGCGCCAGCAGCTTCGGGGACAGCGTCAATCAAACCCCGGACTTC. Translated, it gives CASSFGDSVNQTPDF.

The chain employs TRBV4-1 and TRBJ1-1, with a possible D match to TRBD1 (6 bases). The CDR3 spans 15 residues. Germline values: CDR1 MGHRA, CDR2 YSYEKL. The V and J ends lost 1 base and 1 base respectively, with 10 bases between them. The CDR3 here is CASSQVGTRNTEAFF. DNA for the CDR3: TGCGCCAGCAGCCAAGTAGGGACAAGGAACACTGAAGCTTTCTTT.

In this sample, this clone turned up once. This sequence joins TRBV6-5 and TRBJ2-1, with 14 bases fitting TRBD2. CDR3 length: 13 amino acids. Germline V gene sequence: CDR1 MNHEY, CDR2 SVGAGI. V trimming: 10 bases; J trimming: 7 bases; junction bases outside the gene matches: 3. In nucleotides, the CDR3 is TGTGCCACCCGACTAGCGGGGGGGAATGAGCAGTTCTTC. The encoded protein is CATRLAGGNEQFF.

The chain joins TRBV5-1 to TRBJ1-5, with TRBD1 matching over 7 bases. The trim removed 4 bases at V and 5 bases at J, leaving 6 bases unmatched. The CDR3 runs to 14 residues. The V gene's germline CDR1 is SGHRS and CDR2 YFSETQ. CDR3 DNA: TGCGCCAGCAGCCCAGGGACAGCCGATCAGCCCCAGCATTTT. Its translation is CASSPGTADQPQHF.

This chain joins TRBV7-8 and TRBJ1-3, with 8 bases aligning to TRBD1. Germline CDR1 reads SGHVS; CDR2 reads FQNEAQ. The CDR3 totals 14 residues. The V and J ends lost 4 bases and 4 bases, in that order; junction bases with no gene match: 3. CDR3 region: CASSSQGGGNTIYF. For the CDR3, the DNA is TGTGCCAGCAGCTCACAGGGGGGAGGAAACACCATATATTTT.

J is TRBJ1-4 and V is TRBV5-5; D is unclear. Per germline, CDR1 SGHKS and CDR2 YYEKEE (reference sequence). The CDR3 covers 15 residues. V gave up 0 bases and J gave up 16 bases, with 22 bases separating them. The CDR3 loop is CASSLAGDPLAREFF. The CDR3 region has the DNA TGTGCCAGCAGCTTGGCCGGGGATCCTCTCGCTCGGGAGTTTTTT. Filled out from reference TRBV5-5 and TRBJ1-4, the complete variable domain reads DAGVTQSPTHLIKTRGQQVTLRCSPISGHKSVSWYQQVLGQGPQFIFQYYEKEERGRGNFPDRFSARQFPNYSSELNVNALLLGDSALYLCASSLAGDPLAREFFGSGTQLSVL.

As regards this clone: The sample holds other DNA sequences that translate to the same CDR3. The rearrangement links TRBV29-1 to TRBJ2-7, with a tentative D call TRBD1 (6 bases). CDR3 length: 14 residues. With 0 bases removed from V and 4 bases from J, the gap between germline ends came to 13 bases. CDR1 is SQVTM, CDR2 ANQGSEA, per germline. The CDR3 DNA reads TGCAGCGTTGAAGACGAAGACAGGTCTTACGAGCAGTACTTC. Residues: CSVEDEDRSYEQYF.

This rearrangement joins TRBV30 to TRBJ2-3; possibly TRBD1 for D (6 bases). This CDR3 contains 16 residues. The germline gives CDR1 GTSNPN, CDR2 SVGIG (reference sequence). V was shortened by 3 bases and J by 0 bases, with 16 bases between the two germline ends. CDR3 nucleotides: TGTGCCTGGAGCCCGGACAGAATATTTAGCACAGATACGCAGTATTTT. Encoded protein: CAWSPDRIFSTDTQYF.

The chain combines TRBV28 with TRBJ2-7; TRBD1 agrees at 9 bases. This CDR3 contains 15 residues. Germline V CDR1 and CDR2: MDHEN, SYDVKM. V was clipped by 6 bases and J by 2 bases; unmatched bases: 8. CDR3 loop: CASRTDRGIPYEQYF. The CDR3 region has the DNA TGTGCCAGCAGAACCGACAGGGGGATACCCTACGAGCAGTACTTC.

The chain is built from TRBV6-5 and TRBJ1-3; tentatively, D is TRBD1 (6 bases). Germline V CDR1 and CDR2: MNHEY, SVGAGI. The CDR3 runs to 13 residues. Trimming shortened V by 6 bases and J by 3 bases, and 9 bases separated the two germline ends. The CDR3 DNA sequence: TGTGCCAGCAGATTGACAGGTGGAAACACCATATATTTT. The encoded protein is CASRLTGGNTIYF.

Details on this clone: The junction and the germline gene differ at one end; a read error may be behind it. The chain carries TRBV7-9 and TRBJ2-3; 8 bases map to TRBD1. This CDR3 region has 15 residues. Germline V lookup: CDR1 SEHNR, CDR2 FQNEAQ (reference sequence). This CDR3 reads CASSFVSGGTDTQYF. The CDR3 nucleotides are TGTGCCAGCAGCTTCGTTTCAGGGGGCACCGATACGCAGTATTTT.

This CDR3 is CATSGQGAGENYGYTF. DNA for the CDR3: TGTGCCACCAGTGGGCAGGGGGCAGGGGAAAACTATGGCTACACCTTC. V gene TRBV19 combines with J gene TRBJ1-2, with TRBD1 identical over 8 bases. Losses at the gene ends were 10 bases for V and 2 bases for J; bases not matched to a gene: 15. CDR1 is LNHDA and CDR2 is SQIVND in the germline V gene (reference sequence). This CDR3 has 16 residues.

The chain is built from TRBV7-9 and TRBJ1-1; D remains unclear. This CDR3 comprises 17 residues. The germline V gene has CDR1 SEHNR and CDR2 FQNEAQ (reference sequence). V was cut by 4 bases and J by 0 bases, with 18 bases left in between. The CDR3 DNA is TGTGCCAGCAGCTCCAAATTCAACGGGGTGATGAACACTGAAGCTTTCTTT. Encoded protein: CASSSKFNGVMNTEAFF.

A single count supports this clone. This rearrangement joins TRBV6-5 to TRBJ2-5; possibly TRBD2 for D (6 bases). Trimming pared 4 bases from V and 5 bases from J, leaving 14 bases between. The CDR3 is 14 residues long. Looked up from germline, CDR1 is MNHEY and CDR2 is SVGAGI. As DNA, the CDR3 is TGTGCCAGCAGTTCCACTGGGAGGTTTGAGACCCAGTACTTC. This codes for CASSSTGRFETQYF.

The V call is TRBV5-1, the J call TRBJ1-6; D not certain. Germline V gene lookup returns CDR1 SGHRS and CDR2 YFSETQ. The CDR3 consists of 15 residues. The ends were cut back, 0 bases at V and 5 bases at J, with 9 bases in the middle. The CDR3 DNA reads as TGCGCCAGCAGCTTGGGTTCGAGTAATAATTCACCCCTCCACTTT. Its translation: CASSLGSSNNSPLHF. The complete variable domain, with remaining parts taken from reference TRBV5-1 and TRBJ1-6, reads KAGVTQTPRYLIKTRGQQVTLSCSPISGHRSVSWYQQTPGQGLQFLFEYFSETQRNKGNFPGRFSGRQFSNSRSEMNVSTLELGDSALYLCASSLGSSNNSPLHFGNGTRLTVT.

The CDR3 DNA reads as TGTGCCACCTCCCTCCTAGCGGGACCTTACAATGAGCAGTTCTTC. This sequence encodes CATSLLAGPYNEQFF. The genes are TRBV4-2 and TRBJ2-1; 9 positions match TRBD2. The CDR3 is 15 residues long. From germline, CDR1 is LGHNA and CDR2 YNFKEQ. The V segment lost 10 bases and the J segment 4 bases; nucleotides outside the gene matches: 11.

This clone was counted a single time. The J gene is TRBJ2-5, the V gene TRBV5-4; 7 bases match TRBD2. With 0 bases clipped from V and 7 bases from J, the junction kept 9 bases outside the gene matches. CDR1 and CDR2 (germline): SGHNT, YYREEE (reference sequence). The CDR3 contains 15 residues. CDR3 DNA: TGTGCCAGCAGCTTGGGGGGCGGGGAGGGGCGGACCCAGTACTTC. It codes for CASSLGGGEGRTQYF.

The chain combines TRBV7-2 with TRBJ2-1; 10 nucleotides line up with TRBD2. This CDR3 spans 15 amino acids. Germline values: CDR1 SGHTA, CDR2 FQGNSA. V lost 0 bases, J lost 7 bases, and 3 bases stayed unmatched. The CDR3: CASSLAGTSENEQFF. CDR3 sequence (DNA): TGTGCCAGCAGCTTAGCCGGGACTAGCGAAAATGAGCAGTTCTTC. The full variable domain, rest sourced from reference TRBV7-2 and TRBJ2-1, is GAGVSQSPSNKVTEKGKDVELRCDPISGHTALYWYRQSLGQGLEFLIYFQGNSAPDKSGLPSDRFSAERTGGSVSTLTIQRTQQEDSAVYLCASSLAGTSENEQFFGPGTRLTVL.

This chain's CDR3 is CASSRSSGSNANEQFF. DNA of the CDR3: TGCGCCAGCAGCAGGTCTAGCGGGAGTAATGCCAATGAGCAGTTCTTC. This sequence joins TRBV5-1 and TRBJ2-1; the match to TRBD2 covers 10 bases. V lost 4 bases to trimming and J lost 6 bases; unmatched junction nucleotides: 10. Germline V CDR1 and CDR2: SGHRS, YFSETQ. This CDR3 contains 16 residues.

This clone has only one observation. The chain uses TRBV5-1 and TRBJ1-4; TRBD1 agrees at 10 bases. V shed 0 bases and J 7 bases; nucleotides not matched to a gene: 9. CDR1 is SGHRS and CDR2 is YFSETQ in the germline V gene. The length of the CDR3 is 17 residues. In nucleotides, the CDR3 is TGCGCCAGCAGCTTGGGAACCCTGGACAGGGGGTTTGAAAAACTGTTTTTT. As protein: CASSLGTLDRGFEKLFF. The complete variable domain, with remaining parts taken from reference TRBV5-1 and TRBJ1-4, reads KAGVTQTPRYLIKTRGQQVTLSCSPISGHRSVSWYQQTPGQGLQFLFEYFSETQRNKGNFPGRFSGRQFSNSRSEMNVSTLELGDSALYLCASSLGTLDRGFEKLFFGSGTQLSVL.

The rearrangement uses TRBV10-3 and TRBJ2-7, with D perhaps TRBD1 (6 bases). V was trimmed by 3 bases and J by 2 bases, leaving 11 bases between them. The CDR3 totals 14 residues. Germline CDR1 is ENHRY and CDR2 is SYGVKD. CDR3 residues: CAISDQGTPYEQYF. DNA of the CDR3: TGTGCCATCAGTGACCAGGGGACCCCCTACGAGCAGTACTTC.

The V call is TRBV14, the J call TRBJ2-5, with 7 positions matching TRBD1. With V trimmed by 4 bases and J by 6 bases, 2 bases remained unmatched. Germline V gene sequence: CDR1 SGHDN, CDR2 FVKESK. The CDR3 sequence is 12 residues long. This chain's CDR3 is CASSRDRKTQYF. The CDR3 DNA reads as TGTGCCAGCAGCCGGGACAGAAAGACCCAGTACTTC.

The chain uses TRBV18 and TRBJ1-1, with D possibly TRBD1 on 6 matching bases. The germline gives CDR1 KGHSH, CDR2 LQKENI. The CDR3 totals 15 residues. Trimming stripped 3 bases from V and 2 bases from J, with 13 bases between. As DNA, the CDR3 is TGTGCCAGCTCACCCCCGGTCAGGGGCAACACTGAAGCTTTCTTT. Protein: CASSPPVRGNTEAFF.

This sequence joins TRBV29-1 and TRBJ2-3; 11 positions agree with TRBD1. From germline, CDR1 is SQVTM and CDR2 ANQGSEA. This CDR3 has 16 amino acids. After removal of 4 bases from V and 3 bases from J, the junction contained 9 bases not matched to a gene. The CDR3 sequence: CSVGGGGTGGTDTQYF. In nucleotides, the CDR3 is TGCAGCGTTGGAGGGGGAGGGACAGGGGGGACAGATACGCAGTATTTT.

The gene calls are TRBV7-7 and TRBJ1-6, with D possibly TRBD1 on 5 matching bases. Germline-derived CDR1 and CDR2 are SSHAT and FNYEAQ (reference sequence). V was shortened by 4 bases and J by 7 bases, with 20 bases between the two germline ends. This CDR3 has 17 residues. The CDR3 region has the DNA TGTGCCAGCAGCTCCGGGAGGGAACAGGTGACGAATTCACCCCTCCACTTT. Protein: CASSSGREQVTNSPLHF. Supplemented by reference TRBV7-7 and TRBJ1-6, the full variable domain reads GAGVSQSPRYKVTKRGQDVTLRCDPISSHATLYWYQQALGQGPEFLTYFNYEAQPDKSGLPSDRFSAERPEGSISTLTIQRTEQRDSAMYRCASSSGREQVTNSPLHFGNGTRLTVT.

This chain links TRBV28 with TRBJ2-1; 7 bases agree with TRBD1. The CDR3 has 17 amino acids. The germline CDR1 and CDR2 sequences are MDHEN and SYDVKM. V lost 5 bases to trimming and J lost 0 bases; unmatched junction nucleotides: 10. CDR3 sequence reads: CASSPYRTGSSYNEQFF. CDR3 coding DNA: TGTGCCAGCAGTCCCTATAGGACAGGTAGCTCCTACAATGAGCAGTTCTTC.

This clone was picked up a small number of times. The rearrangement joins TRBV7-6 to TRBJ2-7, with 9 bases aligning to TRBD2. The CDR3 spans 17 residues. Losses at the gene ends were 2 bases for V and 6 bases for J; bases not matched to a gene: 14. Germline V lookup: CDR1 SGHVS, CDR2 FNYEAQ. DNA of the CDR3: TGTGCCAGCAGCTTATTAGGGAGGCGGGGGGGATCTGGCGAGCAGTACTTC. Residues: CASSLLGRRGGSGEQYF. Variable domain in full (rest from reference TRBV7-6 and TRBJ2-7): GAGVSQSPRYKVTKRGQDVALRCDPISGHVSLYWYRQALGQGPEFLTYFNYEAQQDKSGLPNDRFSAERPEGSISTLTIQRTEQRDSAMYRCASSLLGRRGGSGEQYFGPGTRLTVT.

This chain uses TRBV7-9 with TRBJ1-4; D uncertain. Germline lookup yields CDR1 SEHNR and CDR2 FQNEAQ (reference sequence). V lost 5 bases to trimming and J lost 13 bases, with 14 bases between them. The CDR3 length is 12 residues. CDR3 sequence (DNA): TGTGCCAGCAGCCGAGAACGGAGGAGACTGTTTTTT. This translates into CASSRERRRLFF.

V usage is TRBV28 and J usage is TRBJ2-3; D gene unclear. The CDR3 is made up of 13 amino acids. The germline CDR1 and CDR2 sequences are MDHEN and SYDVKM. Between the trimmed V and J ends, which lost 6 bases and 2 bases, there was a span of 9 bases. The CDR3 sequence: CASRLPSTDTQYF. Here the CDR3 DNA reads TGTGCCAGCAGACTTCCATCCACAGATACGCAGTATTTT.

This clone was detected only a few times. The chain couples TRBV19 to TRBJ1-1; 7 bases line up with TRBD1. The germline CDR1 and CDR2 sequences are LNHDA and SQIVND (reference sequence). J gave up 4 bases and V 4 bases, and 6 bases lay outside the gene matches. This CDR3 spans 14 amino acids. The CDR3 sequence is CASSKQGDSTEAFF. The CDR3, as DNA: TGTGCCAGTAGTAAGCAGGGGGATAGCACTGAAGCTTTCTTT.